Detailed here is one T cell receptor (beta chain). Its antigen is not known. The entry originates in a study of T cells expressing NK-cell markers. Study summary: Eight donors were sequenced, seven testing HCMV-seropositive and one testing seronegative.

One entry per CDR3 protein, without DNA, is what TCRdb gives after re-calling the 5' RACE reads. This sample's table has about 260,000 distinct CDR3 sequences. Regarding the study as a whole: As a fraction of CD8+ T cells, dominant NKG2C+ clonotypes reached roughly 1.0-7.5% in six donors.

Germline V gene lookup returns CDR1 MNHNS and CDR2 SASEGT. The CDR3 is 16 amino acids. Material: blood T cells: a sorted CD56 or NKG2C T cell subset, CD4+ or CD8+ T cells, or bulk PBMC T cells (not recorded which). This sequence was found in a woman between 18 and 70 years old in good health. This chain uses TRBV6-1 with TRBJ1-5; the TCRdb call, TRBD1, lacks DNA for checking. The CDR3: CASRPLDRGSNQPQHF.